Given below is one T cell receptor beta chain in context. Its antigen is unknown. This CDR3 is 16 amino acids long. Trimming at V came to 5 bases and at J to 5 bases, leaving 11 bases not matched to a gene. Germline CDR1 and CDR2: LNHDA and SQIVND (reference sequence). Only in-frame clones appear in the TCRdb table, and some are missing; sequencing was by immunoSEQ multiplex PCR. The data hold tens of thousands of clones, with more than 65% observed a single time. This record comes from a study of neoadjuvant anti-PD-1 for oral cavity cancer. Study in general: Before surgery, most patients got three to four biweekly 3 mg/kg nivolumab doses. Around day 43, patients without progression received a fourth nivolumab dose before surgery.

Study observations and caveats: With a few patients per group, TCR findings need larger cohorts.

This material consisted of PBMCs, taken before nivolumab (anti-PD-1) treatment. The J gene is TRBJ1-4, the V gene TRBV19, with 7 bases fitting TRBD1. The sequence came from a person aged 40 to 85 with oral cavity squamous cell carcinoma. CDR3 in amino acids: CASSQHRGAINEKLFF. CDR3 nucleotide sequence: TGTGCCAGTAGTCAGCACAGGGGCGCTATCAATGAAAAACTGTTTTTT. The whole variable domain, remainder taken from reference TRBV19 and TRBJ1-4, is DGGITQSPKYLFRKEGQNVTLSCEQNLNHDAMYWYRQDPGQGLRLIYYSQIVNDFQKGDIAEGYSVSREKKESFPLTVTSAQKNPTAFYLCASSQHRGAINEKLFFGSGTQLSVL.